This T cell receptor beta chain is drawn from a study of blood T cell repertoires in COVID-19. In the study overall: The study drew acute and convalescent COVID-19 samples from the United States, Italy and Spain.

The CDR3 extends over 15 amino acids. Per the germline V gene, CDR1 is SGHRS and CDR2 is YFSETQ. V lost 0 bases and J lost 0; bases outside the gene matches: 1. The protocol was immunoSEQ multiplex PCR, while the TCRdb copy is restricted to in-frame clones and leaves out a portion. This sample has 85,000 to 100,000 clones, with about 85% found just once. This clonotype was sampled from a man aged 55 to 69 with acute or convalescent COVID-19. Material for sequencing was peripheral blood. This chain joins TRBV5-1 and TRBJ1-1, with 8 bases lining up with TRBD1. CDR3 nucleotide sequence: TGCGCCAGCAGCTTGGGACAGGGGATGAACACTGAAGCTTTCTTT. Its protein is CASSLGQGMNTEAFF.